The 30 T cell receptor beta chains listed next were all sequenced from one sample in a study of cytomegalovirus exposure and HLA in healthy donors. It was with 60 Vbeta and 13 Jbeta primers that the PCR ran. The method was immunoSEQ multiplex PCR; TCRdb's version includes in-frame clones alone and lacks a portion of them. Of 200,000 to 250,000 clones listed, about 72% are singletons. The specimen sequenced was PBMCs. The receptors were sampled from a male donor in good health and CMV-seronegative.

V is TRBV11-2 and J is TRBJ1-1; D gene unclear. Germline values: CDR1 SGHAT, CDR2 FQNNGV. The length of the CDR3 is 12 residues. Trimming pared 5 bases from V and 1 base from J, leaving 5 bases between. The CDR3, as DNA: TGTGCCAGCAGCCCTTGGAACACTGAAGCTTTCTTT. This encodes CASSPWNTEAFF.

The chain combines TRBV7-2 with TRBJ2-5; TRBD2 aligns across 9 bases. The CDR3 spans 13 residues. The ends lost 3 bases at V and 4 bases at J; junction bases unmatched: 0. Germline V lookup: CDR1 SGHTA, CDR2 FQGNSA. The CDR3 coding sequence is TGTGCCAGCAGCTTGGGACTAGCAGAGACCCAGTACTTC. Protein: CASSLGLAETQYF.

The genes are TRBV30 and TRBJ1-1; weak D call: TRBD1 (6 bases). The V gene lost 0 bases and the J gene lost 7 bases, with 9 bases spanning the gap. The CDR3 sequence is 12 residues long. The germline CDR1 and CDR2 sequences are GTSNPN and SVGIG (reference sequence). The CDR3 DNA follows: TGTGCCTGGAGTGTACGGACAGTTGAAGCTTTCTTT. Its translation: CAWSVRTVEAFF.

The chain uses TRBV29-1 and TRBJ2-1, with 8 nucleotides matching TRBD2. This CDR3 is 15 amino acids long. Germline V gene sequence: CDR1 SQVTM, CDR2 ANQGSEA. With V trimmed by 4 bases and J by 8 bases, 13 bases remained unmatched. The CDR3 spells CSVAVRAGVGDEQFF. The CDR3 nucleotides read TGCAGCGTTGCGGTCAGAGCGGGAGTTGGGGATGAGCAGTTCTTC.

The gene calls are TRBV12-5 and TRBJ1-1; 8 nucleotides match TRBD1. Germline CDR1 and CDR2: LGHNT and FRNRAP. The V segment lost 7 bases and the J segment 10 bases; nucleotides outside the gene matches: 14. CDR3 length equals 14 residues. This CDR3 is CASAVDRGTSGAFF. For the CDR3, the DNA is TGTGCTAGTGCTGTCGACAGGGGTACTTCCGGAGCTTTCTTT.

V gene TRBV9 combines with J gene TRBJ2-5; 8 nucleotides line up with TRBD2. The DNA end is more similar to TRBJ2-7, so the J call may be wrong. Per germline, CDR1 SGDLS and CDR2 YYNGEE. The CDR3 length is 13 residues. The CDR3 loop reads CASSRGTSREQYF. The CDR3 DNA sequence: TGTGCCAGCAGCCGTGGGACTAGTCGCGAGCAGTACTTC.

The chain has TRBV6-1 and TRBJ1-2, with D unclear. The CDR3 extends over 14 amino acids. V was shortened by 0 bases and J by 5 bases, with 10 bases between the two germline ends. Germline assignment: CDR1 MNHNS and CDR2 SASEGT. This CDR3 is CASSEAVPGYGYTF. DNA of the CDR3: TGTGCCAGCAGTGAAGCAGTTCCCGGGTATGGCTACACCTTC.

Worth noting for this clone: Compared with germline, one end of the junction differs, possibly owing to a read error. V is TRBV7-7 and J is TRBJ2-2, with D maybe TRBD2 (6 bases). CDR1 SSHAT and CDR2 FNYEAQ come from the germline V gene (reference sequence). The CDR3 has 15 residues. CDR3 amino acids: CASSSLARDTGELFF. The CDR3 bases are TGTGCTAGCAGCTCGCTAGCGAGGGACACCGGGGAGCTGTTTTTT.

This clone has more than one count but fewer than ten. Additional DNA sequences in this sample encode the identical CDR3. V is TRBV7-9 and J is TRBJ2-7; 7 positions match TRBD1. The germline gives CDR1 SEHNR, CDR2 FQNEAQ (reference sequence). The J segment lost 2 bases and the V segment lost 1 base, leaving 2 bases of the junction unmatched. This CDR3 spans 14 amino acids. The CDR3 loop is CASSLGQGTYEQYF. The DNA for the CDR3 is TGTGCCAGCAGCTTAGGACAGGGAACCTACGAGCAGTACTTC. Full variable domain (missing parts from reference TRBV7-9 and TRBJ2-7): DTGVSQNPRHKITKRGQNVTFRCDPISEHNRLYWYRQTLGQGPEFLTYFQNEAQLEKSRLLSDRFSAERPKGSFSTLEIQRTEQGDSAMYLCASSLGQGTYEQYFGPGTRLTVT.

The chain carries TRBV10-3 and TRBJ2-3, with D possibly being TRBD1 (5 bases). The V and J ends lost 6 bases and 2 bases respectively, with 15 bases between them. Germline assignment: CDR1 ENHRY and CDR2 SYGVKD. The CDR3 loop spans 15 amino acids. CDR3 protein: CAISRQRSSTDTQYF. The DNA for the CDR3 is TGTGCCATCAGCCGACAGAGAAGTTCCACAGATACGCAGTATTTT.

The J gene is TRBJ2-7, the V gene TRBV7-6; TRBD2 aligns across 12 bases. Germline CDR1 reads SGHVS; CDR2 reads FNYEAQ. The CDR3 has 16 residues. Losses at the gene ends were 5 bases for V and 0 bases for J; bases not matched to a gene: 5. Here the CDR3 reads CASSRTSGGSSYEQYF. The CDR3 nucleotides read TGTGCCAGCAGCCGAACTAGCGGGGGGAGCTCCTACGAGCAGTACTTC.

Note on this clone: Germline and junction disagree at one end, which may indicate a read error. The chain joins TRBV7-9 to TRBJ1-2; D ambiguous. Germline V lookup: CDR1 SEHNR, CDR2 FQNEAQ (reference sequence). CDR3 size: 16 residues. The CDR3: CSSSSAPGALVRGYTF. The CDR3 nucleotides read TGTTCCAGCAGCTCAGCGCCGGGAGCCCTCGTCCGGGGCTACACCTTC.

J is TRBJ2-3 and V is TRBV29-1; a weak D match, TRBD2 (6 bases). The CDR3 sequence is 12 residues long. V gave up 6 bases and J gave up 4 bases, with 11 bases separating them. Germline assignment: CDR1 SQVTM and CDR2 ANQGSEA. This CDR3 reads CSVQRDSDTQYF. The CDR3 DNA reads TGCAGCGTGCAACGGGACTCAGATACGCAGTATTTT.

This clone has only a few counts. The rearrangement joins TRBV30 to TRBJ2-7, with 9 bases identical to TRBD1. The CDR3 sequence is 16 residues long. V lost 4 bases and J lost 4; bases outside the gene matches: 14. Germline values: CDR1 GTSNPN, CDR2 SVGIG (reference sequence). DNA of the CDR3: TGTGCCTGGAATAAAGATGGACAGGGGCTGGTATACGAGCAGTACTTC. Protein sequence: CAWNKDGQGLVYEQYF.

V is TRBV5-1 and J is TRBJ2-5; 10 nucleotides line up with TRBD2. Trimming cost V 3 bases and J 4 bases; bases outside gene matches: 3. This CDR3 spans 14 amino acids. From germline, CDR1 is SGHRS and CDR2 YFSETQ. CDR3 loop: CASSSASGGETQYF. DNA for the CDR3: TGCGCCAGCAGCTCCGCTAGCGGGGGAGAGACCCAGTACTTC.

V is TRBV5-1 and J is TRBJ2-2, with D perhaps TRBD1 (6 bases). The germline gives CDR1 SGHRS, CDR2 YFSETQ. This CDR3 region has 12 residues. V lost 0 bases and J 9 bases, leaving 6 bases between the germline ends. Here the CDR3 reads CASSLGDRELFF. The CDR3 DNA is TGCGCCAGCAGCTTGGGGGACAGGGAGCTGTTTTTT.

The chain has TRBV7-2 and TRBJ1-1; D is ambiguous. V lost 6 bases and J lost 1, with 12 bases in between. This CDR3 spans 14 amino acids. Germline CDR1 is SGHTA and CDR2 is FQGNSA. The DNA for the CDR3 is TGTGCCAGCAGTCCTGGACTGTGGAACACTGAAGCTTTCTTT. The encoded protein is CASSPGLWNTEAFF.

V and J are TRBV19 and TRBJ2-7, with TRBD2 identical over 9 bases. CDR1 and CDR2 (germline): LNHDA, SQIVND (reference sequence). This CDR3 spans 13 amino acids. V shed 5 bases, J shed 3 bases, and the junction held 2 bases outside the gene matches. CDR3 bases: TGTGCCAGTAGTGGGCGGGAGGGCTACGAGCAGTACTTC. Amino acid sequence: CASSGREGYEQYF.

The rearrangement joins TRBV7-9 to TRBJ1-2, with TRBD1 matching over 11 bases. CDR1 is SEHNR and CDR2 is FQNEAQ in the germline V gene (reference sequence). The ends lost 5 bases at V and 4 bases at J; junction bases unmatched: 12. The CDR3 is made up of 17 amino acids. The CDR3 here is CASSVPGQGGLGYGYTF. For the CDR3, the DNA is TGTGCCAGCAGCGTACCGGGACAGGGGGGTTTGGGCTATGGCTACACCTTC.

Only one count was recorded for this clone. The chain is built from TRBV15 and TRBJ2-3, with TRBD2 as a possible D gene (6 bases). The CDR3 is 15 residues long. V gave up 0 bases and J gave up 9 bases, with 16 bases separating them. Germline V CDR1 and CDR2: LNHNV, YYDKDF (reference sequence). CDR3 DNA sequence: TGTGCCACCAGCAGAGAGGTTGGGGACTTTCAGACGCAGTATTTT. Its protein is CATSREVGDFQTQYF.

The chain couples TRBV7-6 to TRBJ2-7; D is ambiguous. The CDR3 runs to 14 residues. Per the germline V gene, CDR1 is SGHVS and CDR2 is FNYEAQ. Trimming removed 2 bases from V and 3 bases from J, with 11 bases in between. CDR3 loop: CASSLSLRFYEQYF. CDR3 sequence (DNA): TGTGCCAGCAGCTTATCCCTCAGATTCTACGAGCAGTACTTC.

The V and J genes are TRBV10-2 and TRBJ2-7; the match to TRBD1 covers 12 bases. With 5 bases clipped from V and 4 bases from J, the junction kept 9 bases outside the gene matches. This CDR3 has 16 amino acids. Germline V gene lookup returns CDR1 WSHSY and CDR2 SAAADI. The CDR3 DNA reads as TGCGCCAGCAGTTCAAACACGGGACAGGGGGCTTACGAGCAGTACTTC. Translation gives CASSSNTGQGAYEQYF.

The gene calls are TRBV27 and TRBJ2-5, with D unclear. The CDR3 runs to 14 residues. V gave up 0 bases and J gave up 5 bases, with 10 bases separating them. Germline V CDR1 and CDR2: MNHEY, SMNVEV (reference sequence). CDR3 region: CASSLSVTRETQYF. As DNA, the CDR3 is TGTGCCAGCAGTTTATCGGTAACTCGGGAGACCCAGTACTTC.

The rearrangement joins TRBV6-1 to TRBJ2-1, with TRBD2 identical over 8 bases. Trimming at V came to 8 bases and at J to 5 bases, leaving 11 bases not matched to a gene. CDR1 and CDR2 from the germline V gene are MNHNS and SASEGT. CDR3 length: 15 amino acids. The CDR3 is CASGFGREVNNEQFF. The CDR3 nucleotides are TGTGCCAGCGGGTTCGGGCGGGAGGTCAACAATGAGCAGTTCTTC.

This chain uses TRBV5-1 with TRBJ2-7; 9 bases match TRBD2. This CDR3 has 14 residues. Trimming took 0 bases from V and 6 from J; bases not matched to a gene: 4. CDR1 and CDR2 (germline): SGHRS, YFSETQ. CDR3 region: CASSLVAGGREQYF. CDR3 coding DNA: TGCGCCAGCAGCTTGGTTGCGGGAGGGCGCGAGCAGTACTTC.

The V call is TRBV7-2, the J call TRBJ1-5; D not certain. Germline-derived CDR1 and CDR2 are SGHTA and FQGNSA. V was pared by 5 bases and J by 3 bases, with 8 bases between. The CDR3 runs 13 residues. CDR3 nucleotide sequence: TGTGCCAGCAGCCCAAGCGCCAATCAGCCCCAGCATTTT. Residues: CASSPSANQPQHF.

This clone was picked up one time. This chain links TRBV6-5 with TRBJ1-6, with D possibly TRBD1 on 6 matching bases. CDR3 size: 15 residues. V gave up 5 bases and J gave up 8 bases, with 16 bases separating them. CDR1 is MNHEY and CDR2 is SVGAGI in the germline V gene. The CDR3 nucleotides are TGTGCCAGCAGTCCCAACAGGGTAGGGGATTCACCCCTCCACTTT. Translated: CASSPNRVGDSPLHF.

The chain carries TRBV28 and TRBJ1-2; D gene unclear. V shed 7 bases and J shed 3 bases, with 9 bases lying between them. The CDR3 consists of 12 residues. Germline V lookup: CDR1 MDHEN, CDR2 SYDVKM. DNA of the CDR3: TGTGCCAGCAAAGCCTACGACTATGGCTACACCTTC. Its protein product is CASKAYDYGYTF.

Comment on this clone: Additional DNA sequences in this sample encode the identical CDR3. The CDR3: CASSELSYEQYF. The DNA of the CDR3 is TGTGCCAGCAGTGAACTGTCCTACGAGCAGTACTTC. The chain carries TRBV6-1 and TRBJ2-7; the D is unclear. Germline V lookup: CDR1 MNHNS, CDR2 SASEGT. V gave up 2 bases and J gave up 1 base, with 3 bases separating them. This CDR3 comprises 12 residues.

The chain uses TRBV30 and TRBJ2-5; perhaps TRBD2 as D (6 bases). Matching the DNA end better, TRBJ2-7 makes the J call doubtful. The CDR3 length is 13 residues. CDR1 and CDR2 from the germline V gene are GTSNPN and SVGIG (reference sequence). CDR3 amino acids: CAWRAGGKYEQYF. CDR3 in DNA: TGTGCCTGGAGGGCAGGAGGGAAGTACGAGCAGTACTTC.